This note documents a single T cell receptor beta chain sequence. Antigen unknown. The record originates from a study of cytomegalovirus exposure and HLA in healthy donors. Points from the study as a whole: In a later analysis, an Asian-associated ancestry cluster reportedly showed fewer N-insertions than the roughly 650-donor mean. A previous analysis found most TCR beta V segments productive roughly 87% or roughly 30% of the time.

PCR amplification relied on 60 Vbeta primers (plus 13 Jbeta primers). Sequencing used immunoSEQ multiplex PCR; TCRdb keeps in-frame clones, though not all of them. Counted here are 200,000 to 250,000 clones, more than 65% occurring once; the ten biggest clones make up about 1.7%. The sequenced sample was PBMCs. The clonotype comes from a man in his forties or fifties in good health and CMV-seronegative.

In DNA, the CDR3 is TGTGCCTGGAGCGCCCGCGGGAACACCGGGGAGCTGTTTTTT. This encodes CAWSARGNTGELFF. The V gene is TRBV30, the J gene TRBJ2-2; D gene uncertain. Trimming removed 3 bases from V and 1 base from J, with 9 bases in between. The CDR3 extends over 14 amino acids. Germline V gene lookup returns CDR1 GTSNPN and CDR2 SVGIG (reference sequence). The full variable domain, in which reference TRBV30 and TRBJ2-2 provide the parts outside the CDR3, is SQTIHQWPATLVQPVGSPLSLECTVEGTSNPNLYWYRQAAGRGLQLLFYSVGIGQISSEVPQNLSASRPQDRQFILSSKKLLLSDSGFYLCAWSARGNTGELFFGEGSRLTVL.